Below are 2 T cell receptor beta chains sequenced from a single sample in a study of shared clonotypes between healthy human individuals. TCRdb's copy holds only in-frame clones and misses some; the assay was immunoSEQ multiplex PCR. The sample records over a million clones, around three quarters being singletons. The sample was memory CD4+ T cells from PBMCs. Noted subset: CD45RA-negative fraction. Every receptor here comes from a young man in good health. Some clones in this sample may be carry-over from other donors' samples.

This sequence joins TRBV5-1 and TRBJ1-2; TRBD1 might be the D (5 bases). Germline V gene lookup returns CDR1 SGHRS and CDR2 YFSETQ. Trimming removed 2 bases from V and 4 bases from J, with 9 bases in between. This CDR3 comprises 13 residues. The CDR3 DNA is TGCGCCAGCAGCTTAACGGGGCCCTATGGCTACACCTTC. Protein: CASSLTGPYGYTF.

The rearrangement links TRBV5-4 to TRBJ1-3; a possible D gene is TRBD1 (5 bases). V shed 3 bases and J shed 3 bases, with 13 bases lying between them. Germline CDR1 SGHNT, CDR2 YYREEE (reference sequence). The CDR3 totals 15 residues. In DNA form, the CDR3 reads TGTGCCAGCAGCTCTCCGGGGGGGGTTGGAAACACCATATATTTT. Amino acids: CASSSPGGVGNTIYF.